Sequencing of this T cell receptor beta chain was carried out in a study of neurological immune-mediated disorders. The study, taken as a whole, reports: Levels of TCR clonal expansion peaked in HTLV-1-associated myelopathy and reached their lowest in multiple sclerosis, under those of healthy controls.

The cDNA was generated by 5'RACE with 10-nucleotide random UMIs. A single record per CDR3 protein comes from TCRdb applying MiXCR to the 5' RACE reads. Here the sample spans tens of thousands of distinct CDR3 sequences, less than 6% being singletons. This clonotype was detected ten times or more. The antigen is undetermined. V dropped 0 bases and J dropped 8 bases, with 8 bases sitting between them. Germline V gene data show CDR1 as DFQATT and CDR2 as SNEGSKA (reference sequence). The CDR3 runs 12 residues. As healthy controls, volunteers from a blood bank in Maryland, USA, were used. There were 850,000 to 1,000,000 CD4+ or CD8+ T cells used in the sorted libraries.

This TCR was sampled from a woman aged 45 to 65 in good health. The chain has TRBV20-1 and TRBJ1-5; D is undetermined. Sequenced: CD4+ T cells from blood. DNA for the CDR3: TGCAGTGCTAGAGATAGGTGGGAGCCCCAGCATTTT. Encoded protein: CSARDRWEPQHF.